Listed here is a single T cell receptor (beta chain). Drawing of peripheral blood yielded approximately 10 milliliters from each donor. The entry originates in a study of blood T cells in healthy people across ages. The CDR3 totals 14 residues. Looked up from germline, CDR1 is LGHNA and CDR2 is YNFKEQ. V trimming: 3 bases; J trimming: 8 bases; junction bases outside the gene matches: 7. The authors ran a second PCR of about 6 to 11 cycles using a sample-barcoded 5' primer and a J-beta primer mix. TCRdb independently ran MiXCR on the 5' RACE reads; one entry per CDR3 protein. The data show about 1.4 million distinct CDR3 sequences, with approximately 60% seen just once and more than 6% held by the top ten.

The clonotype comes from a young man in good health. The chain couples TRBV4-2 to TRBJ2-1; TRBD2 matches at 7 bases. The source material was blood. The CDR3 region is CASSHRGTSDEQFF. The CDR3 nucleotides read TGTGCCAGCAGCCACAGAGGCACTAGCGATGAGCAGTTCTTC.